This passage covers 8 T cell receptor beta chains from one sample sequenced in a study of CD8+ T cells in alopecia areata. Treatment described: oral pan-JAK inhibitor, 5-10 mg twice daily. Extracted RNA was reverse transcribed, and the resulting cDNA served as sequencing template. Only in-frame clones appear in the TCRdb table, and some are missing; sequencing was by immunoSEQ multiplex PCR. The sample shows roughly 200,000 clones, 35% to 40% of them seen only once. This sample comprised CD4+ T cells sorted from blood, obtained at approximately week 30, from a patient treated with tofacitinib. The receptors come from a human donor with alopecia areata.

The genes are TRBV6-5 and TRBJ1-2, with 7 bases aligning to TRBD1. The germline CDR1 and CDR2 sequences are MNHEY and SVGAGI. This CDR3 comprises 12 residues. Losses at the gene ends were 5 bases for V and 8 bases for J; bases not matched to a gene: 5. The CDR3 reads CASSTYRGGYTF. The CDR3 DNA is TGTGCCAGCAGTACCTACAGGGGCGGCTACACCTTC.

This clone was recorded a few times. The chain carries TRBV14 and TRBJ2-3, with 10 bases aligning to TRBD2. The CDR3 spans 16 residues. Germline CDR1 is SGHDN and CDR2 is FVKESK. J gave up 7 bases and V 0 bases, and 7 bases lay outside the gene matches. CDR3 region: CASSQEVLAGVHTQYF. The CDR3 coding sequence is TGTGCCAGCAGCCAAGAGGTGCTAGCGGGAGTCCATACGCAGTATTTT. Drawing the rest from reference TRBV14 and TRBJ2-3, the complete variable domain is EAGVTQFPSHSVIEKGQTVTLRCDPISGHDNLYWYRRVMGKEIKFLLHFVKESKQDESGMPNNRFLAERTGGTYSTLKVQPAELEDSGVYFCASSQEVLAGVHTQYFGPGTRLTVL.

This sequence joins TRBV14 and TRBJ1-1; weak D call: TRBD1 (6 bases). Germline CDR1 is SGHDN and CDR2 is FVKESK. Trimming left V 1 base short and J 6 bases short, with 15 bases between. This CDR3 is built from 15 residues. The CDR3 is CASSQVGQRMAEAFF. CDR3 in DNA: TGTGCCAGCAGCCAAGTTGGACAGCGCATGGCTGAAGCTTTCTTT.

J is TRBJ2-7 and V is TRBV30; D gene ambiguous. From germline, CDR1 is GTSNPN and CDR2 SVGIG (reference sequence). V lost 2 bases and J 1 base, leaving 6 bases between the germline ends. The CDR3 runs 12 residues. The CDR3 bases are TGTGCCTGGAGTAAATTTTCCTACGAGCAGTACTTC. This codes for CAWSKFSYEQYF. Together with reference TRBV30 and TRBJ2-7, the CDR3 gives the full variable domain: SQTIHQWPATLVQPVGSPLSLECTVEGTSNPNLYWYRQAAGRGLQLLFYSVGIGQISSEVPQNLSASRPQDRQFILSSKKLLLSDSGFYLCAWSKFSYEQYFGPGTRLTVT.

This chain links TRBV10-3 with TRBJ2-1; 7 nucleotides align to TRBD2. Germline loops: CDR1 ENHRY, CDR2 SYGVKD. V shed 6 bases and J 0 bases; nucleotides not matched to a gene: 2. The CDR3 has 14 residues. CDR3 sequence (DNA): TGTGCCATCAGGCGGGAGAGCTCCTACAATGAGCAGTTCTTC. Encoded protein: CAIRRESSYNEQFF.

In this sample, this clone turned up a few times. The rearrangement joins TRBV2 to TRBJ2-7; the D is unclear. This CDR3 region has 13 residues. Trimming cost V 4 bases and J 2 bases, with 9 bases left between them. CDR1 and CDR2 from the germline V gene are SNHLY and FYNNEI. The CDR3 sequence: CASSAVLTYEQYF. CDR3 nucleotide sequence: TGTGCCAGCAGTGCGGTTTTGACCTACGAGCAGTACTTC.

This clone was found once. The rearrangement joins TRBV5-1 to TRBJ1-5; D is ambiguous. Germline assignment: CDR1 SGHRS and CDR2 YFSETQ. V lost 0 bases and J lost 7, with 14 bases in between. The CDR3 extends over 15 amino acids. The CDR3 region is CASSLEGRSEQPQHF. DNA for the CDR3: TGCGCCAGCAGCTTGGAAGGGAGGTCGGAACAGCCCCAGCATTTT.

This chain uses TRBV29-1 with TRBJ2-1; tentatively, D is TRBD1 or TRBD2 (5 bases each). Trimming cost V 4 bases and J 6 bases, with 16 bases left between them. There are 14 residues in the CDR3. From germline, CDR1 is SQVTM and CDR2 ANQGSEA. The CDR3 DNA reads as TGCAGCGTTGGGGGGATCCTTGCCGTCAATGAGCAGTTCTTC. Protein sequence: CSVGGILAVNEQFF.